This section outlines one T cell receptor (beta chain) sequence together with its context. The sample holds one count of this clone. No antigen is known for it. No much larger clone is present one base from it, and per-base qualities are unavailable. The data originate from a study of T cell responses to AZD1222 COVID-19 vaccine (dated by TCRdb to about 2021). Study-level background: AZD1222 recipients given second doses at about 4 weeks or at about 12 weeks were pooled, since spike-specific TCR depth and breadth were not found to differ between the two schedules. A total of over 230 trial participants underwent TCR sequencing, of whom 207 had received two doses of AZD1222 and 26 had received two doses of the MenACWY control vaccine. Trial participants were enrolled into age subgroups of 18-55, 56-69 and 70-plus years, which contained roughly 140, 27 and 60 TCR-sequenced participants, respectively.

What this sample's time point label stands for: baseline before first vaccination. The vaccinee samples were drawn from two UK trials, COV001 and COV002, one of which was a single-blind randomized controlled phase 2/3 trial testing AZD1222 (ChAdOx1 nCoV-19) in healthy adults. For TCRbeta chain sequencing, PBMC samples from trial participants were taken at day 0 and at day 28 after the second dose. The CDR3 regions of human TCRbeta chains were analyzed by immunosequencing. On the study's bioinformatics: TCRs in the repertoires were compared against a reference library of SARS-CoV-2-specific TCRs that had been generated with the MIRA antigen-specificity platform. Breadth meant the fraction of unique TCRs that were SARS-CoV-2-associated, whereas depth meant the fraction of total T cells that were SARS-CoV-2-associated. Each spike-specific TCR was assigned to its reactive spike region and to a CD4 or CD8 class using the MIRA data. Log10-transformed breadth and depth values were compared by one-way ANOVA with Sidak's multiple comparisons tests. TCRdb carries this immuneACCESS record with in-frame sequences only. Its versions omit some clonotypes, under half of them owing to an unresolved V gene in the studies checked, with the rest unexplained. V, J and clone size are taken as reported in that table, and D and trimming were inferred from the DNA itself. The sample yields 100,000 to 150,000 clones; around 90% were counted once. The ten largest clones take up approximately 1.4% of the sample.

CDR1 and CDR2, per the germline V gene (reference sequence), are SSHAT and FNYEAQ. Germline trimming: 5 bases from V, 5 bases from J; junction bases outside gene matches: 2. The CDR3 runs 15 amino acids, cysteine and phenylalanine included. Just CDR3 DNA is preserved here, 45 bases in frame from base 1. Results the study describes overall, beyond this receptor: Reportedly, almost half of the unique spike-specific TCRs recognized epitopes lying outside the regions that are mutated in the B.1.351 and B.1.1.7 variants. After two AZD1222 doses, both the breadth and the depth of spike-specific TCRs were significantly higher than at day 0 and than in MenACWY recipients. Because no day 14 peak-response samples were available, repertoires were characterized only after the peak T cell response. Conclusions about previously exposed vaccinees were limited because only six or seven AZD1222 recipients were SARS-CoV-2 seropositive at baseline. CD4 TCRs associated with the vaccine covered the entire spike protein, and the dominant responses were in regions 160-218 and 743-854. In the small 56-69-year group, the increase in depth fell short of significance, most likely because of low power. Most participants were white British and females outnumbered males, and the authors suggested that clonal diversity may have been underestimated.

The sequences come from peripheral blood, collected on day 0 of AZD1222 vaccination. This TCR was recovered from an adult in good health. Here the chain combines TRBV7-7 and TRBJ2-1, with 14 middle bases fitting TRBD2. The sequenced DNA: TGTGCCAGCAGCCCGGGACTAGCGGGGGACAATGAGCAGTTCTTC. Its protein reads: CASSPGLAGDNEQFF.